The clone carrying this T cell receptor (beta chain) appeared once. Other DNA sequences within the sample encode an identical CDR3. V gave up 2 bases and J gave up 9 bases; unmatched junction bases: 7. CDR1 and CDR2 (germline): SGHRS, YFSETQ. The CDR3 runs to 15 residues. The data were obtained in a study of shared clonotypes between healthy human individuals. Study information: Donor ages ranged 18 to 49 years: two women, a few men.

The method was immunoSEQ multiplex PCR; TCRdb's version includes in-frame clones alone and lacks a portion of them. Seen here are nearly 750,000 clones, roughly 72% observed once, and the top ten hold about 1.7%. Sequenced sample: memory CD4+ T cells sorted from blood. The subset is: CD45RA-negative fraction. V is TRBV5-1 and J is TRBJ2-1, with TRBD2 matching over 11 bases. This clonotype was sampled from a woman under 40 in good health. The CDR3 reads CASSLTSGSVGEQFF. The CDR3 DNA reads as TGCGCCAGCAGCTTAACTAGCGGGAGTGTTGGTGAGCAGTTCTTC.